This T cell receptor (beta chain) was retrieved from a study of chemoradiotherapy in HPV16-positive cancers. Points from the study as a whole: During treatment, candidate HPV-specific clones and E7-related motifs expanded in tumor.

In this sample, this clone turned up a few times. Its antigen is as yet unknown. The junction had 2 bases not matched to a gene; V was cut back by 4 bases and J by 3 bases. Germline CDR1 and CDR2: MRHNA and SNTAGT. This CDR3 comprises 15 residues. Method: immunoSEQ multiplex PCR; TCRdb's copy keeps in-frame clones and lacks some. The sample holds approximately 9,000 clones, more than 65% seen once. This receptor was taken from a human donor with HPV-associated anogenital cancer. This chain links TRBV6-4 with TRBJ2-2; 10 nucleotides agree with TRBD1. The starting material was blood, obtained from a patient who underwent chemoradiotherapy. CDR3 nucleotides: TGTGCCAGCAGTGCCGGGACAGGGGACACCGGGGAGCTGTTTTTT. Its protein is CASSAGTGDTGELFF.